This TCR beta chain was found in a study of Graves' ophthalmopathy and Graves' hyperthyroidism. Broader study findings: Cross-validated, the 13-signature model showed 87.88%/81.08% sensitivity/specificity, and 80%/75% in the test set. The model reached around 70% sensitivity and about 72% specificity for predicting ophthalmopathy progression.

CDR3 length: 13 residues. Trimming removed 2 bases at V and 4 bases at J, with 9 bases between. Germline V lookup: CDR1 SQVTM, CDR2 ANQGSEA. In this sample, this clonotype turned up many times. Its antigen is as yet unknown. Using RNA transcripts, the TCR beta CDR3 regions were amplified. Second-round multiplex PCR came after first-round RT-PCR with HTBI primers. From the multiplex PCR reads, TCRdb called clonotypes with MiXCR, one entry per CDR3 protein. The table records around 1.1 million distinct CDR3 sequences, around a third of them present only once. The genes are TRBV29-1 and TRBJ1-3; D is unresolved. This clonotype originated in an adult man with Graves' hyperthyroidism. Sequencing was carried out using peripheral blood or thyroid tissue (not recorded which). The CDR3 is CSVELSPGNTIYF. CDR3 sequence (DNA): TGCAGCGTTGAATTGTCCCCCGGAAACACCATATATTTT.